A single sample is the source of the 19 T cell receptor beta chains below, sequenced in a study of beta chain features in type 1 diabetes. Study results and caveats: All four CD4+ subsets of Type 1 diabetes patients contained TCRB CDR3s that were moderately but significantly shorter.

The sequenced template was cDNA made from the entire isolated RNA. Sequenced by immunoSEQ multiplex PCR; TCRdb stores in-frame clones only, minus some. The sample holds approximately 250,000 clones; roughly 25% are singletons and the top ten take 0.012%. These receptors have no known antigen. The specimen was naive CD4+ T cells from blood. These receptors were obtained from a woman in her twenties or thirties with type 1 diabetes.

This clone was counted a few times. V is TRBV5-1 and J is TRBJ2-1; 14 bases are shared with TRBD2. The CDR3 runs to 15 residues. Germline CDR1 is SGHRS and CDR2 is YFSETQ. V lost 4 bases and J lost 7; bases outside the gene matches: 4. This CDR3 reads CASSPGLAGANEQFF. The DNA of the CDR3 is TGCGCCAGCAGCCCGGGACTAGCGGGAGCTAATGAGCAGTTCTTC.

This clone was seen only a few times. V and J are TRBV28 and TRBJ2-3; D not resolved. Trimming took off 2 bases at V and 0 bases at J, with 3 bases between the two ends. CDR3 length: 13 residues. Germline V lookup: CDR1 MDHEN, CDR2 SYDVKM. Here the CDR3 reads CASSLQSTDTQYF. In DNA, the CDR3 is TGTGCCAGCAGTTTACAGAGCACAGATACGCAGTATTTT.

The gene calls are TRBV11-2 and TRBJ1-2; D is uncertain. CDR3 length: 15 residues. The V gene's germline CDR1 is SGHAT and CDR2 FQNNGV. Trimming took 4 bases from V and 8 from J, leaving 20 bases between them. CDR3 bases: TGTGCCAGCAGCTCCGTGCGGTCGGGTCGTAGGGGCTACACCTTC. It translates to CASSSVRSGRRGYTF.

This chain uses TRBV5-1 with TRBJ2-4, with no clear D. Germline-derived CDR1 and CDR2 are SGHRS and YFSETQ. CDR3 length equals 14 residues. V gave up 1 base and J gave up 0 bases, with 5 bases separating them. The CDR3 bases are TGCGCCAGCAGCTTGTCCGTAGCCAAAAACATTCAGTACTTC. It is translated as CASSLSVAKNIQYF.

This clone has a single count. The chain couples TRBV5-4 to TRBJ2-7; D is unclear. Germline V gene sequence: CDR1 SGHNT, CDR2 YYREEE (reference sequence). The CDR3 totals 15 residues. Trimming stripped 4 bases from V and 7 bases from J, with 21 bases between. The CDR3 DNA follows: TGTGCCAGCAGCGATGGCGGCCTATCCCTAAGGGAGCAGTACTTC. Protein: CASSDGGLSLREQYF.

The chain combines TRBV15 with TRBJ2-3; D is undetermined. From germline, CDR1 is LNHNV and CDR2 YYDKDF (reference sequence). The CDR3 runs 12 residues. V gave up 5 bases and J gave up 2 bases, with 5 bases separating them. The CDR3 DNA reads TGTGCCACCAGCCCCTTCACAGATACGCAGTATTTT. It codes for CATSPFTDTQYF.

This clone was picked up a small number of times. The chain links TRBV7-9 to TRBJ1-2, with a weak D call TRBD1 (6 bases). Germline assignment: CDR1 SEHNR and CDR2 FQNEAQ (reference sequence). This CDR3 is built from 13 residues. V was clipped by 0 bases and J by 8 bases, with 10 bases between them. The DNA of the CDR3 is TGTGCCAGCAGCTTAGCCACAGGGAACGGCTACACCTTC. This gives the protein CASSLATGNGYTF.

This clone was counted between two and nine times. This CDR3 reads CASSAYRESYGYTF. The CDR3 nucleotides read TGCGCCAGCAGCGCCTACAGGGAGAGCTATGGCTACACCTTC. The rearrangement links TRBV5-1 to TRBJ1-2; tentatively, D is TRBD1 (6 bases). Trimming cost V 4 bases and J 4 bases, with 14 bases left between them. The germline CDR1 and CDR2 sequences are SGHRS and YFSETQ. This CDR3 region has 14 residues.

This clone was seen a handful of times. The CDR3 nucleotides read TGCGCCAGCAGCCTTGGACAGCTCTCCTACGAGCAGTACTTC. Protein: CASSLGQLSYEQYF. The chain is built from TRBV5-1 and TRBJ2-7; possibly TRBD1 for D (6 bases). This CDR3 is 14 amino acids long. Germline loops: CDR1 SGHRS, CDR2 YFSETQ. V lost 4 bases and J 0 bases, leaving 11 bases between the germline ends.

The V and J genes are TRBV29-1 and TRBJ2-2; 8 bases agree with TRBD2. In germline, CDR1 is SQVTM, CDR2 ANQGSEA. Trimming at V came to 3 bases and at J to 3 bases, leaving 6 bases not matched to a gene. CDR3 size: 15 residues. CDR3 loop: CSVESGRSDTGELFF. In DNA, the CDR3 is TGCAGCGTTGAGAGCGGGAGATCGGACACCGGGGAGCTGTTTTTT.

This clone has more than one count but fewer than ten. The chain recombines TRBV6-5 with TRBJ2-7; D is perhaps TRBD2 (5 bases). Germline CDR1 reads MNHEY; CDR2 reads SVGAGI. V lost 0 bases, J lost 3 bases, and 15 bases lay in between. The CDR3 is made up of 16 amino acids. CDR3 bases: TGTGCCAGCAGTTACTCGAGCGGCTACGAATACTACGAGCAGTACTTC. Translation gives CASSYSSGYEYYEQYF.

This clone was detected only a few times. The chain couples TRBV21-1 to TRBJ2-1; no check of the table's D call, TRBD2, against the DNA was made. TRBV21-1 counts as a pseudogene. CDR3 length: 12 amino acids. Here the CDR3 reads CASPLGETEQFF. The DNA for the CDR3 is TGTGCCAGCCCCCTCGGGGAGACTGAGCAGTTCTTC.

The chain carries TRBV2 and TRBJ1-2; 11 bases are a match to TRBD1. V shed 7 bases and J 8 bases; nucleotides not matched to a gene: 6. The CDR3 length is 13 residues. The germline CDR1 and CDR2 sequences are SNHLY and FYNNEI. In nucleotides, the CDR3 is TGTGCCAGCACTTTGGACAGGGGGCTCGGCTACACCTTC. The encoded protein is CASTLDRGLGYTF.

This chain uses TRBV29-1 with TRBJ2-2; D is uncertain. Trimming removed 1 base at V and 3 bases at J, with 6 bases between. CDR3 length equals 13 residues. Germline V gives CDR1 SQVTM, CDR2 ANQGSEA. The CDR3, as DNA: TGCAGCGTTGAAGTCCAGTACACCGGGGAGCTGTTTTTT. Protein sequence: CSVEVQYTGELFF.

This chain connects TRBV5-1 to TRBJ2-7; TRBD1 matches 9 bases. Trimming removed 4 bases from V and 3 bases from J; junction bases left unmatched: 8. This CDR3 region has 15 residues. Germline lookup yields CDR1 SGHRS and CDR2 YFSETQ. CDR3 in amino acids: CASSELTGGNYEQYF. The DNA of the CDR3 is TGCGCCAGCAGCGAGCTGACAGGGGGAAACTACGAGCAGTACTTC.

The chain combines TRBV6-5 with TRBJ1-1, with D hard to call. CDR1 and CDR2 (germline): MNHEY, SVGAGI. The CDR3 length is 13 residues. The ends were cut back, 6 bases at V and 0 bases at J, with 8 bases in the middle. The CDR3, as DNA: TGTGCCAGCAGATTAGGAGTGAACACTGAAGCTTTCTTT. This gives the protein CASRLGVNTEAFF.

This clone has a handful of counts. The gene calls are TRBV30 and TRBJ2-3, with TRBD1 identical over 9 bases. Trimming cost V 3 bases and J 4 bases; bases outside gene matches: 5. The CDR3 is made up of 14 amino acids. Germline CDR1 and CDR2: GTSNPN and SVGIG (reference sequence). Written as DNA, the CDR3 is TGTGCCTGGAGGGACAGGGGAGGGGCAGATACGCAGTATTTT. It is translated as CAWRDRGGADTQYF.

The CDR3 reads CAWSVSTGGETQYF. CDR3 bases: TGTGCCTGGAGTGTATCAACCGGTGGAGAGACCCAGTACTTC. This chain connects TRBV30 to TRBJ2-5; D is unresolved. Germline lookup yields CDR1 GTSNPN and CDR2 SVGIG (reference sequence). V lost 0 bases, J lost 4 bases, and 12 bases lay in between. The length of the CDR3 is 14 residues.

This clone has just a few counts. The chain carries TRBV5-4 and TRBJ2-7; tentatively, D is TRBD1 (6 bases). The germline gives CDR1 SGHNT, CDR2 YYREEE (reference sequence). CDR3 size: 15 residues. V dropped 3 bases and J dropped 0 bases, with 13 bases sitting between them. CDR3 sequence (DNA): TGTGCCAGCAGCTGGGGGCTTGTGAGCTCCTACGAGCAGTACTTC. It encodes CASSWGLVSSYEQYF. Using reference TRBV5-4 and TRBJ2-7 for the parts outside the CDR3, the full variable domain is ETGVTQSPTHLIKTRGQQVTLRCSSQSGHNTVSWYQQALGQGPQFIFQYYREEENGRGNFPPRFSGLQFPNYSSELNVNALELDDSALYLCASSWGLVSSYEQYFGPGTRLTVT.